Presented here are 9 T cell receptor beta chains from one specimen sequenced in a study of T cells in Graves' hyperthyroidism and ophthalmopathy. TCR beta CDR3 sequences were amplified from RNA transcripts. The HTBI primer set drove a first-round RT-PCR of the TCR CDR3. MiXCR, run by TCRdb on the multiplex PCR reads, gives a single entry per CDR3 protein. The sample carries approximately 330,000 distinct CDR3 sequences, around 20% recorded once. What was sequenced was blood. These receptors all stem from a woman in her 50s with Graves' hyperthyroidism.

This clonotype was seen repeatedly, ten times or more. The CDR3 sequence: CASSLTRGGGETQYF. In nucleotides, the CDR3 is TGTGCCAGCAGTTTAACTCGCGGGGGTGGGGAGACCCAGTACTTC. The chain carries TRBV12-3 or TRBV12-4 and TRBJ2-5; 7 bases align to TRBD2. The CDR3 has 15 residues. V trimming: 2 bases; J trimming: 5 bases; junction bases outside the gene matches: 8.

In this sample, this clonotype turned up a few times. The CDR3 here is CASSSRTGAFF. The CDR3 DNA reads as TGCGCCAGCAGTTCCAGGACCGGGGCTTTCTTT. This sequence joins TRBV5-1 and TRBJ1-1, with D unresolved. CDR3 size: 11 residues. Trimming removed 5 bases at V and 11 bases at J, with 13 bases between. Germline lookup yields CDR1 SGHRS and CDR2 YFSETQ.

In its sample, this clonotype was seen a few times. V is TRBV11-2 and J is TRBJ1-2, with D unresolved. Trimming shortened V by 8 bases and J by 8 bases, and 12 bases separated the two germline ends. Germline assignment: CDR1 SGHAT and CDR2 FQNNGV. The CDR3 spans 11 residues. The CDR3 region has the DNA TGTGCCAGCTCTGGTCCCGGGGGCTACACCTTC. This translates into CASSGPGGYTF.

This chain uses TRBV20-1 with TRBJ1-1; TRBD1 matches at 7 bases. The CDR3 contains 14 residues. Germline CDR1 is DFQATT and CDR2 is SNEGSKA (reference sequence). In nucleotides, the CDR3 is TGCAGCACTTCTTCCGGGACAGTGAACACTGAAGCTTTCTTT. As protein: CSTSSGTVNTEAFF.

The V gene is TRBV19, the J gene TRBJ2-5, with no clear D. Trimming left V 4 bases short and J 4 bases short, with 7 bases between. The CDR3 runs to 12 residues. The V gene's germline CDR1 is LNHDA and CDR2 SQIVND (reference sequence). Here the CDR3 reads CASSSQPETQYF. DNA of the CDR3: TGTGCCAGTAGTAGTCAGCCAGAGACCCAGTACTTC.

This clonotype was found many times. The CDR3 coding sequence is TGTGCCAGCAGCCTTAGCTCCTATAATTCACCCCTCCACTTT. Protein: CASSLSSYNSPLHF. The chain has TRBV12-3 or TRBV12-4 and TRBJ1-6; unclear D gene. The length of the CDR3 is 14 residues. V was cut by 6 bases and J by 0 bases, with 6 bases left in between.

The rearrangement links TRBV6-6 to TRBJ1-1; possibly TRBD1 for D (5 bases). The CDR3 covers 15 residues. Germline V gives CDR1 MNHNY, CDR2 SVGAGI (reference sequence). Trimming pared 2 bases from V and 4 bases from J, leaving 14 bases between. The CDR3 protein is CASSYGGKDFTEAFF. The CDR3 nucleotides are TGTGCCAGCAGTTACGGGGGAAAGGACTTCACTGAAGCTTTCTTT.

About this clonotype: At one boundary the junction diverges from the germline segment, which might be a read error. The CDR3 loop reads CASNQNRVEKLFF. Written as DNA, the CDR3 is TGTGCCAGCAACCAAAACAGGGTTGAAAAACTGTTTTTT. The chain recombines TRBV14 with TRBJ1-4; tentative D call: TRBD1 (6 bases). CDR3 length equals 13 residues. CDR1 and CDR2 from the germline V gene are SGHDN and FVKESK.

This clonotype was seen many times. CDR3 amino acids: CASRRQGKMNEQFF. CDR3 DNA sequence: TGTGCCAGCAGAAGACAGGGTAAAATGAATGAGCAGTTCTTC. The genes are TRBV28 and TRBJ2-1; 7 bases align to TRBD1. After removal of 6 bases from V and 7 bases from J, the junction contained 9 bases not matched to a gene. The length of the CDR3 is 14 residues. The germline gives CDR1 MDHEN, CDR2 SYDVKM.